The clone carrying this T cell receptor beta chain was detected only a few times. Its antigen is currently unknown. One entry per CDR3 protein, called by TCRdb with MiXCR from the RT-PCR reads. This table has about 650,000 distinct CDR3 sequences, 15% to 17% appearing once. The data were obtained in a study of response to subunit inactivated influenza vaccine. General study findings and limits: It was suggested by the authors that few new T cells are recruited by each seasonal influenza vaccination.

The receptor was isolated from a middle-aged man who received an inactivated influenza vaccine. The sample here was PBMCs from blood, taken less than 13 days after vaccination.

The DNA for the CDR3 is TGTGCCAGCGGGGTTAATGAAAAACTGTTTTTT. Protein: CASGVNEKLFF. The rearrangement uses TRBV2 and TRBJ1-4; no definite D call. Per germline, CDR1 SNHLY and CDR2 FYNNEI. The CDR3 has 11 amino acids. V was cut by 8 bases and J by 4 bases, with 5 bases left in between.